The 23 T cell receptor beta chains below were found in one sample sequenced in a study of T-cell reconstitution after alpha-beta-depleted transplantation in children. A TCRbeta library incorporating unique molecular identifiers was prepared. Using its own MiXCR run on the PCR reads, TCRdb lists one record per CDR3 protein. The table shows roughly 70,000 distinct CDR3 sequences, with roughly 4.9% occurring only once. The material sequenced was PBMCs, mostly from graft donor cells, taken 180 days after TCRalphabeta/CD19-depleted stem cell transplant. These receptors were obtained from a boy less than two years old who had a stem cell transplant for acute myeloid leukemia, so the T cells may come from the graft donor.

This clonotype was seen at least ten times. The chain employs TRBV27 and TRBJ1-5, with 9 bases lining up with TRBD1. There are 14 residues in the CDR3. Germline V gene data show CDR1 as MNHEY and CDR2 as SMNVEV (reference sequence). Losses at the gene ends were 5 bases for V and 5 bases for J; bases not matched to a gene: 4. The CDR3 nucleotides read TGTGCCAGCAGTCCATGGACAGGGGATCAGCCCCAGCATTTT. Its translation is CASSPWTGDQPQHF.

This clonotype was observed many times. This chain links TRBV20-1 with TRBJ1-2; D ambiguous. Germline CDR1 reads DFQATT; CDR2 reads SNEGSKA (reference sequence). V was cut by 7 bases and J by 9 bases, with 6 bases left in between. CDR3 length equals 8 residues. CDR3 bases: TGCAGTGGAGAGCGCTACACCTTC. Protein: CSGERYTF.

This clonotype was seen ten or more times. V usage is TRBV20-1 and J usage is TRBJ2-2; 12 nucleotides align to TRBD2. This CDR3 is built from 18 residues. V lost 0 bases, J lost 3 bases, and 8 bases stayed unmatched. Germline V gene data show CDR1 as DFQATT and CDR2 as SNEGSKA (reference sequence). This chain's CDR3 is CSARDLRTSGADTGELFF. The CDR3 DNA reads TGCAGTGCTAGAGATTTGCGGACTAGCGGGGCCGACACCGGGGAGCTGTTTTTT.

There are many counts of this clonotype. J is TRBJ2-3 and V is TRBV4-1; D gene ambiguous. With 4 bases removed from V and 2 bases from J, the gap between germline ends came to 4 bases. The V gene's germline CDR1 is MGHRA and CDR2 YSYEKL. CDR3 length equals 12 residues. CDR3 sequence reads: CASSRPTDTQYF. The CDR3 DNA reads TGCGCCAGCAGCCGCCCCACAGATACGCAGTATTTT.

This clonotype was recorded many times. The chain couples TRBV7-9 to TRBJ2-5; D gene ambiguous. The V gene lost 4 bases and the J gene lost 7 bases, with 10 bases spanning the gap. The CDR3 totals 12 residues. The germline V gene encodes CDR1 SEHNR and CDR2 FQNEAQ (reference sequence). The CDR3 loop reads CASSSDSGTQYF. The CDR3 nucleotides are TGTGCCAGCAGCTCAGATTCGGGGACCCAGTACTTC.

This clonotype has a handful of counts. The chain carries TRBV7-6 and TRBJ2-1, with D uncertain. The CDR3 is made up of 14 amino acids. The germline V gene encodes CDR1 SGHVS and CDR2 FNYEAQ. V lost 1 base to trimming and J lost 5 bases, with 9 bases between them. CDR3 in DNA: TGTGCCAGCAGCTTAGTAACAGAAGACAATGAGCAGTTCTTC. Its protein is CASSLVTEDNEQFF. Using reference TRBV7-6 and TRBJ2-1 for the parts outside the CDR3, the full variable domain is GAGVSQSPRYKVTKRGQDVALRCDPISGHVSLYWYRQALGQGPEFLTYFNYEAQQDKSGLPNDRFSAERPEGSISTLTIQRTEQRDSAMYRCASSLVTEDNEQFFGPGTRLTVL.

This clonotype appeared many times. The genes are TRBV24-1 and TRBJ2-5, with 11 positions matching TRBD2. The CDR3 has 18 amino acids. Germline loops: CDR1 KGHDR, CDR2 SFDVKD. Trimming removed 4 bases from V and 5 bases from J; junction bases left unmatched: 14. CDR3 residues: CATSDSILAGGRGETQYF. For the CDR3, the DNA is TGTGCCACCAGTGACTCGATTCTAGCGGGGGGCCGAGGGGAGACCCAGTACTTC.

There are many counts of this clonotype. CDR3 amino acids: CASSYSQGAGYTF. CDR3 nucleotides: TGTGCCAGCAGTTACTCGCAGGGGGCCGGCTACACCTTC. The V gene is TRBV6-6, the J gene TRBJ1-2; 8 positions match TRBD1. The ends lost 0 bases at V and 8 bases at J; junction bases unmatched: 2. Germline values: CDR1 MNHNY, CDR2 SVGAGI (reference sequence). The CDR3 has 13 residues.

This clonotype was observed many times. CDR3 in amino acids: CASSLSASPLHF. CDR3 nucleotides: TGTGCCAGCAGCTTATCGGCGTCACCCCTCCACTTT. J is TRBJ1-6 and V is TRBV7-2, with D uncertain. There are 12 residues in the CDR3. The V and J ends lost 2 bases and 10 bases respectively, with 6 bases between them. Germline V gene lookup returns CDR1 SGHTA and CDR2 FQGNSA.

This clonotype was seen repeatedly, ten times or more. The chain combines TRBV12-3 or TRBV12-4 with TRBJ1-6; D perhaps matches TRBD1 (6 bases). Deletions cut 7 bases from V and 8 bases from J, with 18 bases between. This CDR3 is 15 amino acids long. CDR3 amino acids: CASTWRGAGDSPLHF. The DNA of the CDR3 is TGTGCCAGCACCTGGCGGGGGGCAGGTGATTCACCCCTCCACTTT.

In its sample, this clonotype was seen many times. The chain has TRBV12-3 or TRBV12-4 and TRBJ1-1; D not resolved. The CDR3 contains 15 residues. Trimming cost V 3 bases and J 5 bases, with 16 bases left between them. CDR3 DNA: TGTGCCAGCAGTTTTAGGGCCAGTTGGGGAACTGAAGCTTTCTTT. It yields the protein CASSFRASWGTEAFF.

The table lists this clonotype with many counts. The chain has TRBV19 and TRBJ1-5; no clear D. Germline CDR1 and CDR2: LNHDA and SQIVND (reference sequence). This CDR3 has 17 residues. The V gene lost 2 bases and the J gene lost 0 bases, with 14 bases spanning the gap. The CDR3 bases are TGTGCCAGTAGTATACGCCGGGCCTCTTATAGCAATCAGCCCCAGCATTTT. The encoded protein is CASSIRRASYSNQPQHF.

This clonotype was counted ten times or more. CDR3 coding DNA: TGCAGCGTTTGGGGACCGGCCAACGTCCTGACTTTC. It codes for CSVWGPANVLTF. This rearrangement joins TRBV29-1 to TRBJ2-6; D could derive from TRBD1 or TRBD2 (5 bases each). Germline loops: CDR1 SQVTM, CDR2 ANQGSEA. Trimming removed 5 bases from V and 6 bases from J, with 8 bases in between. The CDR3 has 12 amino acids.

The table lists this clonotype with many counts. V is TRBV7-8 and J is TRBJ2-2; 14 nucleotides agree with TRBD2. The CDR3 totals 18 residues. Germline V CDR1 and CDR2: SGHVS, FQNEAQ. V lost 5 bases and J lost 6; bases outside the gene matches: 11. The CDR3 spells CASSQGLAGAGSSGELFF. The CDR3 nucleotides are TGTGCCAGCAGCCAGGGACTAGCGGGGGCCGGTTCATCCGGGGAGCTGTTTTTT.

At least ten counts were recorded for this clonotype. V gene TRBV14 combines with J gene TRBJ1-1; unclear D gene. V gave up 0 bases and J gave up 9 bases, with 8 bases separating them. Germline V gives CDR1 SGHDN, CDR2 FVKESK. The CDR3 has 12 amino acids. The CDR3 region has the DNA TGTGCCAGCAGCCAAGACCAGTGGAAAGCTTTCTTT. Its translation: CASSQDQWKAFF.

In this sample, this clonotype turned up many times. CDR3 residues: CASSFETEAFF. The DNA of the CDR3 is TGTGCCAGCAGTTTCGAGACTGAAGCTTTCTTT. V usage is TRBV12-3 or TRBV12-4 and J usage is TRBJ1-1, with no clear D. This CDR3 comprises 11 residues. Trimming removed 3 bases at V and 5 bases at J, with 4 bases between.

In its sample, this clonotype was seen many times. The chain recombines TRBV12-3 or TRBV12-4 with TRBJ1-1; 9 bases are a match to TRBD1. V was clipped by 5 bases and J by 6 bases; unmatched bases: 4. The CDR3 loop spans 13 amino acids. The CDR3 DNA follows: TGTGCCAGCAGTCGGACAGGGGAGGCTGAAGCTTTCTTT. Translated, it gives CASSRTGEAEAFF.

This clonotype was detected ten times or more. V and J are TRBV29-1 and TRBJ2-1, with TRBD2 matching 13 bases. The V and J ends lost 6 bases and 7 bases, in that order; junction bases with no gene match: 6. CDR3 size: 14 residues. Per the germline V gene, CDR1 is SQVTM and CDR2 is ANQGSEA. As DNA, the CDR3 is TGCAGCGTCGCAACTAGCGGGGGGGCAAATGAGCAGTTCTTC. This encodes CSVATSGGANEQFF.

This clonotype was seen at least ten times. This sequence joins TRBV5-6 and TRBJ2-5, with 7 bases matching TRBD1. The germline CDR1 and CDR2 sequences are SGHDT and YYEEEE. With 3 bases clipped from V and 5 bases from J, the junction kept 7 bases outside the gene matches. The CDR3 totals 14 residues. Written as DNA, the CDR3 is TGTGCCAGCAGCTCCATCACAGGGGATGAGACCCAGTACTTC. It is translated as CASSSITGDETQYF. The full variable domain, completed using reference TRBV5-6 and TRBJ2-5, is DAGVTQSPTHLIKTRGQQVTLRCSPKSGHDTVSWYQQALGQGPQFIFQYYEEEERQRGNFPDRFSGHQFPNYSSELNVNALLLGDSALYLCASSSITGDETQYFGPGTRLLVL.

This clonotype occurred many times. V usage is TRBV7-8 and J usage is TRBJ2-3, with a weak D call TRBD1 (5 bases). Trimming took 5 bases from V and 0 from J, leaving 12 bases between them. Germline V CDR1 and CDR2: SGHVS, FQNEAQ. The CDR3 sequence is 15 residues long. The CDR3 DNA reads as TGTGCCAGCAGCAACCGACAGACTAGCACAGATACGCAGTATTTT. Its translation: CASSNRQTSTDTQYF.

The rearrangement links TRBV12-3 or TRBV12-4 to TRBJ2-1; a weak D match, TRBD1 (7 bases). This CDR3 is 16 amino acids long. V was clipped by 5 bases and J by 0 bases, with 14 bases between them. In DNA form, the CDR3 reads TGTGCCAGCAGTCCTTCAGGGGGGCGCTCCTACAATGAGCAGTTCTTC. This encodes CASSPSGGRSYNEQFF.

Many counts were recorded for this clonotype. The chain recombines TRBV20-1 with TRBJ2-3; D might be TRBD1 (6 bases). The V gene's germline CDR1 is DFQATT and CDR2 SNEGSKA (reference sequence). Trimming took 3 bases from V and 3 from J, leaving 7 bases between them. CDR3 length: 12 amino acids. This chain's CDR3 is CSARGATDTQYF. For the CDR3, the DNA is TGCAGTGCTAGGGGGGCGACAGATACGCAGTATTTT.

The gene calls are TRBV6-2 or TRBV6-3 and TRBJ2-1, with a weak D call TRBD2 (5 bases). This CDR3 is 15 amino acids long. V gave up 7 bases and J gave up 5 bases, with 18 bases separating them. The germline V gene encodes CDR1 MNHEY and CDR2 SVGEGT. CDR3 region: CASKTGSGPHNEQFF. CDR3 bases: TGTGCCAGCAAAACGGGGTCCGGGCCCCACAATGAGCAGTTCTTC.